This is a list of T cell receptor beta chains from one sample in a study of blood T cell repertoires in COVID-19. Clones were sequenced by immunoSEQ multiplex PCR, and TCRdb holds only the in-frame ones, with some missing. Counted here are around 73,000 clones, about 80% occurring once; the ten biggest clones make up approximately 27%. Sequencing used peripheral blood. These receptors originate from a human donor in a cohort sampled during active COVID-19. Both conserved end residues are part of each CDR3. A D gene is named only where the DNA matches it firmly. Size tells how often a clone was seen (once, few, many) or the class of an expanded clone, and some rows leave it out.

v_call: TRBV5-5
j_call: TRBJ2-7
clone_size: once
d_call: TRBD1
cdr3_nt: TGTGCCAGCAGCTTGGGACAGGGAAGCTGGGGCGAGCAGTACTTC
cdr3_aa: CASSLGQGSWGEQYF

v_call: TRBV5-1
j_call: TRBJ1-4
clone_size: -
d_call: TRBD1
cdr3_nt: TGCGCCAGCAGCCAAGGTGACAGGGGGCTAGTAGGTGAAAAACTGTTTTTT
cdr3_aa: CASSQGDRGLVGEKLFF

v_call: TRBV5-1
j_call: TRBJ2-7
clone_size: -
d_call: -
cdr3_nt: TGCGCCAGCAGCTTGGCGGGCTCCTACGAGCAGTACTTC
cdr3_aa: CASSLAGSYEQYF

v_call: TRBV5-4
j_call: TRBJ2-7
clone_size: once
d_call: TRBD1
cdr3_nt: TGTGCCAGCAGCGGCGGACAGGGGGCCTACGAGCAGTACTTC
cdr3_aa: CASSGGQGAYEQYF

v_call: TRBV27
j_call: TRBJ2-7
clone_size: -
d_call: TRBD2
cdr3_nt: TGTGCCAGCAGTTTAACGAGCGGGGCGATCCTTGGCGAGCAGTACTTC
cdr3_aa: CASSLTSGAILGEQYF

v_call: TRBV2
j_call: TRBJ1-1
clone_size: -
d_call: -
cdr3_nt: TGTGCCAGCAGTGATTACGGCACTGAAGCTTTCTTT
cdr3_aa: CASSDYGTEAFF

v_call: TRBV28
j_call: TRBJ1-3
clone_size: -
d_call: -
cdr3_nt: TGTGCCAGCAGCTCGCTAACCGGGACTGACCTTACTGGAAACACCATATATTTT
cdr3_aa: CASSSLTGTDLTGNTIYF

v_call: TRBV6-2/TRBV6-3
j_call: TRBJ2-7
clone_size: -
d_call: -
cdr3_nt: TGTGCCAGCAGTATAGCGTACGAGCAGTACTTC
cdr3_aa: CASSIAYEQYF

v_call: TRBV7-9
j_call: TRBJ1-2
clone_size: -
d_call: -
cdr3_nt: TGTGCCAGCAGCTTAGCGCCGGGCAGGGCGGCTAACTATGGCTACACCTTC
cdr3_aa: CASSLAPGRAANYGYTF

v_call: TRBV4-2
j_call: TRBJ2-2
clone_size: -
d_call: TRBD2
cdr3_nt: TGTGCCAGCAGCCCCGGACTAGCGAGGACCGGGGAGCTGTTTTTT
cdr3_aa: CASSPGLARTGELFF

v_call: TRBV2
j_call: TRBJ2-3
clone_size: -
d_call: -
cdr3_nt: TGTGCCAGCAGTGTCCGTCGGACAGTTACTAGCACAGATACGCAGTATTTT
cdr3_aa: CASSVRRTVTSTDTQYF

v_call: TRBV6-6
j_call: TRBJ1-3
clone_size: -
d_call: -
cdr3_nt: TGTGCCAGCGGACTGATAGAATCTGGAAACACCATATATTTT
cdr3_aa: CASGLIESGNTIYF

v_call: TRBV5-1
j_call: TRBJ2-1
clone_size: -
d_call: TRBD2
cdr3_nt: TGCGCCAGCAGCTCCGGACTAGCGGGGACCGATTACAATGAGCAGTTCTTC
cdr3_aa: CASSSGLAGTDYNEQFF

v_call: TRBV5-1
j_call: TRBJ2-1
clone_size: -
d_call: -
cdr3_nt: TGCGCCAGCCGAAAACAGGGTGCGCTAATAGGTGAGCAGTTCTTC
cdr3_aa: CASRKQGALIGEQFF

v_call: TRBV5-4
j_call: TRBJ2-5
clone_size: -
d_call: TRBD1
cdr3_nt: TGTGCCAGCAGCGAGAACCCGGGACAGGGTCAAGAGACCCAGTACTTC
cdr3_aa: CASSENPGQGQETQYF

v_call: TRBV4-2
j_call: TRBJ1-2
clone_size: medium-sized
d_call: -
cdr3_nt: TGTGCCAGCAGCCAAGACGCAGGGCAGATTGGGCAACCCGGCTACACCTTC
cdr3_aa: CASSQDAGQIGQPGYTF

v_call: TRBV19
j_call: TRBJ2-7
clone_size: -
d_call: TRBD1
cdr3_nt: TGTGCCAGTAGTCTCCGGACAGGCGAGCAGTACTTC
cdr3_aa: CASSLRTGEQYF

v_call: TRBV7-9
j_call: TRBJ2-5
clone_size: once
d_call: TRBD1
cdr3_nt: TGTGCCAGCAGCTTATCCGGACAGGGTCAAAATCAAGAGACCCAGTACTTC
cdr3_aa: CASSLSGQGQNQETQYF

v_call: TRBV5-4
j_call: TRBJ2-5
clone_size: -
d_call: TRBD1
cdr3_nt: TGTGCCAGCAGTCGGACAGGGGAGTTTCAAGAGACCCAGTACTTC
cdr3_aa: CASSRTGEFQETQYF

v_call: TRBV19
j_call: TRBJ2-2
clone_size: -
d_call: TRBD1
cdr3_nt: TGTGCCAGTACCGACAGGGAAGGCACCGGGGAGCTGTTTTTT
cdr3_aa: CASTDREGTGELFF

v_call: TRBV4-3
j_call: TRBJ2-7
clone_size: -
d_call: -
cdr3_nt: TGCGCCAGCAGCCAAGATAGCAGTTACGAGCAGTACTTC
cdr3_aa: CASSQDSSYEQYF

v_call: TRBV6-1
j_call: TRBJ2-1
clone_size: -
d_call: TRBD2
cdr3_nt: TGTGCCAGCAGTGAAATCGGACTAGCGGGGGTACGAGAGCAGTTCTTC
cdr3_aa: CASSEIGLAGVREQFF

v_call: TRBV2
j_call: TRBJ2-3
clone_size: -
d_call: TRBD1
cdr3_nt: TGTGCCAGCAGTGGTGGGACAGGGGGAGGCACAGATACGCAGTATTTT
cdr3_aa: CASSGGTGGGTDTQYF

v_call: TRBV2
j_call: TRBJ1-1
clone_size: once
d_call: -
cdr3_nt: TGTGCCAGTTACAATCAGGGCCTGAACACTGAAGCTTTCTTT
cdr3_aa: CASYNQGLNTEAFF

v_call: TRBV10-3
j_call: TRBJ2-5
clone_size: -
d_call: TRBD2
cdr3_nt: TGTGCCATCAGTGACCGTCGTATGGGACTAGAGGTTTCGGAGACCCAGTACTTC
cdr3_aa: CAISDRRMGLEVSETQYF

v_call: TRBV27
j_call: TRBJ1-1
clone_size: -
d_call: TRBD1
cdr3_nt: TGTGCCAGCAGTTCCGGGACAGGGACCGACACTGAAGCTTTCTTT
cdr3_aa: CASSSGTGTDTEAFF

v_call: TRBV3-1/TRBV3-2
j_call: TRBJ2-1
clone_size: -
d_call: TRBD2
cdr3_nt: TGTGCCAGCAGCGTACCTGGACTAGCCGATGAGCAGTTCTTC
cdr3_aa: CASSVPGLADEQFF

v_call: TRBV11-2
j_call: TRBJ1-4
clone_size: -
d_call: -
cdr3_nt: TGTGCCAGCAGCTTAACCGACAGGATTAGCCCTCTTGAAAAACTGTTTTTT
cdr3_aa: CASSLTDRISPLEKLFF

v_call: TRBV28
j_call: TRBJ1-1
clone_size: once
d_call: TRBD1
cdr3_nt: TGTGCCAGCAGTCCAACCGGGACAGGGCGAACTGAAGCTTTCTTT
cdr3_aa: CASSPTGTGRTEAFF

v_call: TRBV3-1/TRBV3-2
j_call: TRBJ2-1
clone_size: -
d_call: TRBD2
cdr3_nt: TGTGCCAGCAGCCAAGATCTGGCTAGCGGGGGGGCCTACAATGAGCAGTTCTTC
cdr3_aa: CASSQDLASGGAYNEQFF